This T cell receptor (beta chain) was recorded in a study of Graves' ophthalmopathy and Graves' hyperthyroidism. Whole-study results and caveats: Ophthalmopathy versus stable hyperthyroidism: 13-signature model gave under 90% sensitivity, 80% to 84% specificity. In blood appeared most of the expanded thyroid clonotypes whose frequency exceeded 0.001.

Note on this clonotype: Its matching antigen is unknown.

Participants with hyperthyroidism, aged 18 to 65, were newly diagnosed with under 2 months' duration. Beta-chain TCR CDR3 regions were amplified from RNA transcripts. The authors performed first-round RT-PCR with HTBI primers and then a second-round multiplex PCR. MiXCR was run by TCRdb on the multiplex PCR reads, yielding one entry per CDR3 protein. The profile shows approximately 1.2 million distinct CDR3 sequences, roughly two fifths of them singletons. Material for sequencing was peripheral blood or thyroid tissue (not recorded which). The sequence came from an adult man with Graves' hyperthyroidism.

The CDR3 bases are TGTGCCAGCAGTGATTTTGGGGGGCACGGAAACACCATATATTTT. Translation gives CASSDFGGHGNTIYF. J is TRBJ1-3 and V is TRBV25-1; TRBD1 might be the D (6 bases). Trimming left V 3 bases short and J 4 bases short, with 13 bases between. The CDR3 loop spans 15 amino acids. Germline CDR1 is MGHDK and CDR2 is SYGVNS.